The 24 T cell receptor beta chains listed next were all sequenced from one sample in a study of cytomegalovirus exposure and HLA in healthy donors. Primers included in the PCR were 60 Vbeta and 13 Jbeta primers. Generated by immunoSEQ multiplex PCR, the TCRdb table keeps only in-frame clones and is missing some. The table lists hundreds of thousands of clones, roughly two thirds of them singletons. The sample consisted of PBMCs. These receptors all come from a female donor in good health and CMV-seronegative.

The gene calls are TRBV7-9 and TRBJ2-2, with a possible D match to TRBD2 (6 bases). The CDR3 loop spans 14 amino acids. V gave up 1 base and J gave up 6 bases, with 9 bases separating them. CDR1 and CDR2 (germline): SEHNR, FQNEAQ (reference sequence). In nucleotides, the CDR3 is TGTGCCAGCAGCTTAGATGGGGGGTCCGGGGAGCTGTTTTTT. Its protein is CASSLDGGSGELFF.

The chain recombines TRBV7-9 with TRBJ2-7, with 10 nucleotides matching TRBD1. The V gene's germline CDR1 is SEHNR and CDR2 FQNEAQ (reference sequence). The V gene end was trimmed by 5 bases and the J gene end by 5 bases; junction bases not matched to a gene: 6. The CDR3 spans 14 residues. In nucleotides, the CDR3 is TGTGCCAGCAGCCGCGGGACAGGGGAGCACGAGCAGTACTTC. This gives the protein CASSRGTGEHEQYF. Full variable domain (rest looked up from reference TRBV7-9 and TRBJ2-7): DTGVSQNPRHKITKRGQNVTFRCDPISEHNRLYWYRQTLGQGPEFLTYFQNEAQLEKSRLLSDRFSAERPKGSFSTLEIQRTEQGDSAMYLCASSRGTGEHEQYFGPGTRLTVT.

The V and J genes are TRBV21-1 and TRBJ2-1; the listed D gene, TRBD2, was not tested against the DNA. TRBV21-1 is designated a pseudogene. This CDR3 is built from 13 residues. The chain's CDR3 is CASSNGTSSEQFF. The DNA of the CDR3 is TGTGCCAGCAGCAACGGGACTAGCAGTGAGCAGTTCTTC.

The chain links TRBV9 to TRBJ2-7; 7 bases line up with TRBD2. CDR3 length: 14 residues. The ends lost 1 base at V and 3 bases at J; junction bases unmatched: 4. In germline, CDR1 is SGDLS, CDR2 YYNGEE. CDR3 sequence reads: CASSVLGGSYEQYF. CDR3 sequence (DNA): TGTGCCAGCAGCGTATTGGGAGGGAGCTACGAGCAGTACTTC.

This clone was seen a few times. The chain combines TRBV4-1 with TRBJ2-3; 7 bases line up with TRBD2. CDR3 length: 16 amino acids. The germline CDR1 and CDR2 sequences are MGHRA and YSYEKL. V shed 1 base and J 3 bases; nucleotides not matched to a gene: 7. CDR3 amino acids: CASSQVLLASTDTQYF. The CDR3, as DNA: TGCGCCAGCAGCCAAGTTTTACTAGCGTCTACAGATACGCAGTATTTT.

There are a few counts of this clone. The chain employs TRBV4-1 and TRBJ2-7, with a tentative D call TRBD2 (5 bases). The CDR3 runs 14 residues. V dropped 5 bases and J dropped 0 bases, with 11 bases sitting between them. The germline V gene encodes CDR1 MGHRA and CDR2 YSYEKL. The CDR3 sequence is CASSFRAGSYEQYF. CDR3 DNA sequence: TGCGCCAGCAGCTTCCGGGCGGGCTCCTACGAGCAGTACTTC.

The chain uses TRBV6-5 and TRBJ1-4; D gene unclear. Trimming left V 10 bases short and J 0 bases short, with 12 bases between. This CDR3 has 14 amino acids. CDR1 and CDR2 (germline): MNHEY, SVGAGI. CDR3 in amino acids: CATMRDATNEKLFF. The DNA for the CDR3 is TGTGCCACCATGAGAGATGCAACTAATGAAAAACTGTTTTTT.

The rearrangement joins TRBV10-3 to TRBJ2-1, with TRBD1 identical over 7 bases. Germline lookup yields CDR1 ENHRY and CDR2 SYGVKD. The CDR3 sequence is 17 residues long. V lost 3 bases to trimming and J lost 3 bases; unmatched junction nucleotides: 11. CDR3 amino acids: CAISEGTEGAGYNEQFF. The CDR3 region has the DNA TGTGCCATCAGTGAAGGGACCGAGGGGGCCGGCTACAATGAGCAGTTCTTC.

The rearrangement links TRBV30 to TRBJ2-7; D is possibly TRBD1 (6 bases). Trimming left V 1 base short and J 0 bases short, with 10 bases between. The CDR3 length is 14 residues. Germline V gives CDR1 GTSNPN, CDR2 SVGIG (reference sequence). CDR3 in DNA: TGTGCCTGGAGTGAAGGGGGAAGCTCCTACGAGCAGTACTTC. The encoded protein is CAWSEGGSSYEQYF.

The chain links TRBV5-4 to TRBJ2-5, with D possibly TRBD1 on 6 matching bases. TRBJ2-7 matches the DNA end more closely, so the J call is doubtful. Germline-derived CDR1 and CDR2 are SGHNT and YYREEE (reference sequence). The CDR3 length is 15 residues. The DNA for the CDR3 is TGTGCCAGCAGCTTGAAGGGGGAGAGTATCCACGAGCAGTACTTC. This codes for CASSLKGESIHEQYF.

The chain combines TRBV4-1 with TRBJ1-1; D not resolved. From germline, CDR1 is MGHRA and CDR2 YSYEKL. The CDR3 covers 14 residues. Trimming pared 0 bases from V and 6 bases from J, leaving 11 bases between. The CDR3 reads CASSQERGYPEAFF. The CDR3 DNA sequence: TGCGCCAGCAGCCAAGAGCGAGGGTACCCTGAAGCTTTCTTT.

The chain carries TRBV29-1 and TRBJ2-5; the match to TRBD2 covers 7 bases. The ends lost 5 bases at V and 2 bases at J; junction bases unmatched: 2. CDR1 is SQVTM and CDR2 is ANQGSEA in the germline V gene. CDR3 length: 12 amino acids. The CDR3 DNA follows: TGCAGCGTTCGACTAGCTCAAGAGACCCAGTACTTC. Its protein is CSVRLAQETQYF.

This clone turned up a few times. The J gene is TRBJ2-7, the V gene TRBV14, with 8 bases fitting TRBD2. The CDR3 loop spans 15 amino acids. Unmatched junction bases numbered 7, after V lost 1 base and J lost 5 bases. CDR1 SGHDN and CDR2 FVKESK come from the germline V gene. The CDR3 here is CASSQAGGPLDEQYF. CDR3 in DNA: TGTGCCAGCAGCCAAGCGGGAGGGCCTCTGGACGAGCAGTACTTC.

This clone was observed once. This CDR3 is CASSLDRGRNYGYTF. In DNA form, the CDR3 reads TGTGCCAGCAGCCTGGACAGGGGACGGAACTATGGCTACACCTTC. The V call is TRBV11-2, the J call TRBJ1-2; 9 bases are a match to TRBD1. The trim removed 5 bases at V and 2 bases at J, leaving 6 bases unmatched. The CDR3 extends over 15 amino acids. Germline CDR1 SGHAT, CDR2 FQNNGV.

The sample holds a few counts of this clone. This rearrangement joins TRBV5-1 to TRBJ2-5; D might be TRBD2 (6 bases). Per germline, CDR1 SGHRS and CDR2 YFSETQ. Deletions cut 0 bases from V and 11 bases from J, with 20 bases between. The CDR3 is made up of 15 amino acids. The CDR3 DNA sequence: TGCGCCAGCAGCTTGGTCGGGAGCGGTCGAGGGGAGCAGTACTTC. It is translated as CASSLVGSGRGEQYF.

The V call is TRBV28, the J call TRBJ1-5; D unclear. V gave up 4 bases and J gave up 7 bases, with 11 bases separating them. CDR1 is MDHEN and CDR2 is SYDVKM in the germline V gene. The CDR3 sequence is 13 residues long. In DNA, the CDR3 is TGTGCCAGCAGTTCCACCACCAGGCAGCCCCAGCATTTT. Translation: CASSSTTRQPQHF.

The chain couples TRBV2 to TRBJ2-1; 9 nucleotides align to TRBD2. Germline V gene sequence: CDR1 SNHLY, CDR2 FYNNEI. The V segment lost 7 bases and the J segment 7 bases; nucleotides outside the gene matches: 8. The length of the CDR3 is 14 residues. The CDR3 region is CASTETLAGNEQFF. The CDR3 DNA is TGTGCCAGCACCGAAACCCTAGCGGGGAATGAGCAGTTCTTC.

The chain employs TRBV25-1 and TRBJ2-5, with 9 nucleotides matching TRBD1. V trimming: 2 bases; J trimming: 0 bases; junction bases outside the gene matches: 7. Per germline, CDR1 MGHDK and CDR2 SYGVNS. The CDR3 length is 17 residues. CDR3 region: CASSEGPWTGDQETQYF. The CDR3 bases are TGTGCCAGCAGTGAAGGGCCGTGGACAGGGGACCAAGAGACCCAGTACTTC. Full variable domain (outside the CDR3, taken from reference TRBV25-1 and TRBJ2-5): EADIYQTPRYLVIGTGKKITLECSQTMGHDKMYWYQQDPGMELHLIHYSYGVNSTEKGDLSSESTVSRIRTEHFPLTLESARPSHTSQYLCASSEGPWTGDQETQYFGPGTRLLVL.

The chain carries TRBV28 and TRBJ1-3; tentatively, D is TRBD1 (5 bases). Germline V gene sequence: CDR1 MDHEN, CDR2 SYDVKM. V was cut by 7 bases and J by 5 bases, with 12 bases left in between. The CDR3 contains 13 residues. The CDR3: CASISQARNTIYF. CDR3 sequence (DNA): TGTGCCAGCATATCACAGGCTAGAAACACCATATATTTT. The full variable domain, its missing parts supplied by reference TRBV28 and TRBJ1-3, is DVKVTQSSRYLVKRTGEKVFLECVQDMDHENMFWYRQDPGLGLRLIYFSYDVKMKEKGDIPEGYSVSREKKERFSLILESASTNQTSMYLCASISQARNTIYFGEGSWLTVV.

The chain uses TRBV7-9 and TRBJ2-7, with 8 bases matching TRBD2. The germline gives CDR1 SEHNR, CDR2 FQNEAQ (reference sequence). CDR3 size: 15 residues. The J segment lost 0 bases and the V segment lost 4 bases, leaving 5 bases of the junction unmatched. This CDR3 is CASSSSAGVSYEQYF. The DNA of the CDR3 is TGTGCCAGCAGCTCCTCAGCGGGAGTCTCCTACGAGCAGTACTTC.

The chain carries TRBV29-1 and TRBJ2-7; weak D call: TRBD2 (6 bases). The CDR3 has 13 residues. The germline V and J ends were trimmed by 4 bases and 3 bases, with 13 bases remaining between them. Germline assignment: CDR1 SQVTM and CDR2 ANQGSEA. CDR3: CSVANMGGYEQYF. The CDR3 bases are TGCAGCGTTGCCAATATGGGGGGCTACGAGCAGTACTTC.

The chain links TRBV28 to TRBJ2-7; D not certain. The CDR3 has 14 amino acids. Per germline, CDR1 MDHEN and CDR2 SYDVKM. Between the trimmed V and J ends, which lost 5 bases and 0 bases, there was a span of 11 bases. For the CDR3, the DNA is TGTGCCAGCAGTCTATACAAAGACTCCTACGAGCAGTACTTC. The encoded protein is CASSLYKDSYEQYF.

DNA of the CDR3: TGTGCCAGCAGTGGGACAGGGGCAAACACTGAAGCTTTCTTT. Translation: CASSGTGANTEAFF. J is TRBJ1-1 and V is TRBV25-1; 9 nucleotides agree with TRBD1. Germline-derived CDR1 and CDR2 are MGHDK and SYGVNS. With 4 bases clipped from V and 2 bases from J, the junction kept 2 bases outside the gene matches. CDR3 length: 14 amino acids.

This chain uses TRBV28 with TRBJ2-1; 7 nucleotides match TRBD2. With V trimmed by 6 bases and J by 2 bases, 1 base remained unmatched. The CDR3 totals 13 residues. Germline V gene sequence: CDR1 MDHEN, CDR2 SYDVKM. The CDR3 is CASRAGAYNEQFF. The CDR3 DNA follows: TGTGCCAGCAGGGCGGGAGCCTACAATGAGCAGTTCTTC.